This T cell receptor beta chain originates from a study of blood T cell repertoires in COVID-19. The overall study: Samples representing acute and convalescent COVID-19 were sourced from the United States, Italy and Spain. In each case, the material was cDNA or gDNA derived from T cells, B-cell-depleted T cells, or PBMCs.

In the original processing: Amplifying reference gene primers gave estimates of nucleated cell counts. The protocol was immunoSEQ multiplex PCR, while the TCRdb copy is restricted to in-frame clones and leaves out a portion. V and J calls and clone size are given by that table; D and trimming were obtained from the DNA. The sample includes some 49,000 clones, less than 90% seen only once; the top ten take over 10%. The V end was cut by 5 bases, the J end by 4 bases, with 21 bases between. From germline, CDR1 is SEHNR and CDR2 FQNEAQ (reference sequence). The CDR3 is 16 residues long. The chain recombines TRBV7-9 with TRBJ2-7; TRBD1 is a possible D gene (6 bases). The TCR comes from a human donor in a cohort sampled during active COVID-19. Source material: peripheral blood. DNA of the CDR3: TGTGCCAGCAGCGCAGCCCGATCAGGGGAGTTGTACGAGCAGTACTTC. This translates into CASSAARSGELYEQYF.